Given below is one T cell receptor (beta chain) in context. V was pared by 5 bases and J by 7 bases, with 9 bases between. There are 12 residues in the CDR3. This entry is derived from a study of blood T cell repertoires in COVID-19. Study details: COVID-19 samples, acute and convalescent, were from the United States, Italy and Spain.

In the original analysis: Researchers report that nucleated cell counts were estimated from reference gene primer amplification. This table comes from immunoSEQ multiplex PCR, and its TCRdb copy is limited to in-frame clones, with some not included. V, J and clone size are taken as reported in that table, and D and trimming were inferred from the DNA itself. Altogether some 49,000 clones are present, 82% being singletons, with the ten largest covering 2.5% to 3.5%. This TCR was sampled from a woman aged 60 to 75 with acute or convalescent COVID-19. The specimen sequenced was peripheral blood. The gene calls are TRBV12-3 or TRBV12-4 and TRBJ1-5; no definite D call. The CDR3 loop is CASSDPGQPQHF. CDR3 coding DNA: TGTGCCAGCAGTGATCCGGGACAGCCCCAGCATTTT.